This T cell receptor beta chain was profiled in a study of T cell changes during pregnancy in multiple sclerosis. Germline V gene data show CDR1 as SGHRS and CDR2 as YFSETQ. Trimming took off 0 bases at V and 0 bases at J, with 9 bases between the two ends. CDR3 length: 15 residues. The repertoire was sequenced with immunoSEQ multiplex PCR; TCRdb's copy has only in-frame clones and lacks some. Here the sample spans around 88,000 clones, approximately 90% being singletons. This clone was recorded only once. V usage is TRBV5-1 and J usage is TRBJ1-1; D possibly corresponds to TRBD1 (5 bases). The TCR comes from a female donor with multiple sclerosis, enrolled in a pregnancy study. Sequences were derived from peripheral blood, sampled in the first trimester of pregnancy. The CDR3 DNA reads TGCGCCAGCAGCTTGGTAGGGGTCGTGAACACTGAAGCTTTCTTT. It codes for CASSLVGVVNTEAFF.